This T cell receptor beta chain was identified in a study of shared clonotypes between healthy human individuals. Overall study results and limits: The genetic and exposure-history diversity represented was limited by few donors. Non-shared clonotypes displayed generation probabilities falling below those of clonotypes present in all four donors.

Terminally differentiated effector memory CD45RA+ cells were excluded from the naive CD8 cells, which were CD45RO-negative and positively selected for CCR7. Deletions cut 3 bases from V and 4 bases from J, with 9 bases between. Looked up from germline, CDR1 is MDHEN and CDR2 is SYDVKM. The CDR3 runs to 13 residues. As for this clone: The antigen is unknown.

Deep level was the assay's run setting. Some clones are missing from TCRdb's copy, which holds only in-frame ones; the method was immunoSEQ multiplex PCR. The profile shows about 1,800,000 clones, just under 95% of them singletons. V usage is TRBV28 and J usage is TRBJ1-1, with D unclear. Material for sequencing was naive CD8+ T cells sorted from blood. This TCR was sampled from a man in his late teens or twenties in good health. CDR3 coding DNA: TGTGCCAGCAGTTTTCCCGTAAGCACTGAAGCTTTCTTT. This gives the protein CASSFPVSTEAFF.